Given below is one TCR beta chain in context. This sample is drawn from a study of long-term antiretroviral therapy in people with HIV. With survey level as its setting, the immunoSEQ assay was v3.0. Repertoires were generated with immunoSEQ multiplex PCR, while TCRdb's copy carries only in-frame clones and drops some. The profile shows under 20,000 clones, around 74% of them singletons. The specimen was unsorted PBMCs, collected 2.1 to 2.2 years before starting antiretroviral therapy. The source is a man aged 25 to 45 with HIV.

In DNA form, the CDR3 reads TGCGCCAGCAGCTCGACGGTCTCACTCAGCCCCTACGAGCAGTACTTC. Translating gives CASSSTVSLSPYEQYF. The chain uses TRBV5-1 and TRBJ2-7; D is unclear. V was trimmed by 3 bases and J by 2 bases, leaving 18 bases between them. The CDR3 runs to 16 residues. The germline V gene encodes CDR1 SGHRS and CDR2 YFSETQ.